Presented here are 13 T cell receptor beta chains from one specimen sequenced in a study of cytomegalovirus exposure and HLA in healthy donors. The PCR had 60 Vbeta and 13 Jbeta primers. Only in-frame clones appear in the TCRdb table, and some are missing; sequencing was by immunoSEQ multiplex PCR. Seen here are 95,000 to 150,000 clones, around 78% observed once, and the top ten hold around 3.6%. Specimen: PBMCs. The receptors derive from a man aged 40-55 years in good health and CMV-seronegative.

This clone was recorded once. This chain links TRBV11-2 with TRBJ2-3; no reliable D call. CDR3 length: 16 amino acids. The germline V gene encodes CDR1 SGHAT and CDR2 FQNNGV. Trimming removed 0 bases at V and 3 bases at J, with 13 bases between. The CDR3 here is CASSLEALGFTDTQYF. CDR3 nucleotide sequence: TGTGCCAGCAGCTTAGAGGCGCTAGGTTTTACAGATACGCAGTATTTT.

The rearrangement uses TRBV7-2 and TRBJ1-3; the D is unclear. With 0 bases removed from V and 4 bases from J, the gap between germline ends came to 7 bases. Germline V gene data show CDR1 as SGHTA and CDR2 as FQGNSA. This CDR3 is built from 14 residues. The CDR3 DNA reads as TGTGCCAGCAGCTTAGCGACACTCGGAAACACCATATATTTT. It yields the protein CASSLATLGNTIYF.

This rearrangement joins TRBV30 to TRBJ2-1, with TRBD2 identical over 11 bases. Germline-derived CDR1 and CDR2 are GTSNPN and SVGIG (reference sequence). The CDR3 loop spans 15 amino acids. With 4 bases clipped from V and 9 bases from J, the junction kept 11 bases outside the gene matches. The CDR3 sequence is CAWNPLAGGTGEQFF. CDR3 bases: TGTGCCTGGAACCCCCTAGCGGGGGGAACAGGTGAGCAGTTCTTC.

Only a few counts were recorded for this clone. This chain uses TRBV7-8 with TRBJ1-2; TRBD1 matches 8 bases. V lost 7 bases to trimming and J lost 6 bases; unmatched junction nucleotides: 10. In germline, CDR1 is SGHVS, CDR2 FQNEAQ. The CDR3 contains 14 residues. The CDR3 sequence is CASTPDRAYDGYTF. The CDR3 nucleotides are TGTGCCAGCACCCCGGACAGGGCATACGATGGCTACACCTTC.

This clone came up a few times. The J gene is TRBJ1-5, the V gene TRBV5-1; D is perhaps TRBD1 (5 bases). In germline, CDR1 is SGHRS, CDR2 YFSETQ. The CDR3 is 15 amino acids. Trimming pared 0 bases from V and 6 bases from J, leaving 13 bases between. The CDR3 DNA reads as TGCGCCAGCAGCTTGGGTTCGGGGGAGGGTCAGCCCCAGCATTTT. This translates into CASSLGSGEGQPQHF.

The chain is built from TRBV2 and TRBJ1-1; possible D gene TRBD1, 5 bases. V lost 9 bases, J lost 1 base, and 12 bases lay in between. This CDR3 is 13 amino acids long. Looked up from germline, CDR1 is SNHLY and CDR2 is FYNNEI. CDR3 sequence reads: CARGLTTNTEAFF. The CDR3 coding sequence is TGTGCCAGGGGGCTTACCACGAACACTGAAGCTTTCTTT.

The chain links TRBV27 to TRBJ2-2; the D gene is possibly TRBD2 (6 bases). Germline V gene sequence: CDR1 MNHEY, CDR2 SMNVEV (reference sequence). The V gene lost 7 bases and the J gene lost 8 bases, with 20 bases spanning the gap. This CDR3 has 15 residues. The CDR3 DNA sequence: TGTGCCAGCAAGGGATTACTAGCCCAATTTGGGGAGCTGTTTTTT. Residues: CASKGLLAQFGELFF.

The rearrangement joins TRBV27 to TRBJ1-5, with 9 bases fitting TRBD1. There are 16 residues in the CDR3. The germline V gene encodes CDR1 MNHEY and CDR2 SMNVEV (reference sequence). V lost 3 bases to trimming and J lost 2 bases; unmatched junction nucleotides: 5. The CDR3 sequence is CASSFTGGAGNQPQHF. The CDR3 nucleotides are TGTGCCAGCAGTTTTACAGGGGGCGCCGGCAATCAGCCCCAGCATTTT.

This clone is a singleton in its sample. V is TRBV28 and J is TRBJ1-1, with 10 bases aligning to TRBD1. Germline V gene data show CDR1 as MDHEN and CDR2 as SYDVKM. CDR3 length equals 16 residues. V lost 8 bases, J lost 4 bases, and 13 bases stayed unmatched. CDR3 protein: CASGSLPGQGSTEAFF. The CDR3 nucleotides are TGTGCCAGCGGAAGTCTACCGGGACAGGGGAGCACTGAAGCTTTCTTT.

Only a few counts were recorded for this clone. V usage is TRBV19 and J usage is TRBJ1-1, with 7 bases lining up with TRBD1. The junction had 5 bases not matched to a gene; V was cut back by 1 base and J by 3 bases. The CDR3 spans 15 residues. Germline CDR1 and CDR2: LNHDA and SQIVND (reference sequence). The CDR3 coding sequence is TGTGCCAGTAGTATAGGACAGGGAGCCCACACTGAAGCTTTCTTT. Translation: CASSIGQGAHTEAFF.

The chain joins TRBV13 to TRBJ1-1; D is ambiguous. The CDR3 is 13 residues long. The ends were cut back, 0 bases at V and 4 bases at J, with 6 bases in the middle. Germline-derived CDR1 and CDR2 are PRHDT and FYEKMQ (reference sequence). In DNA, the CDR3 is TGTGCCAGCAGCTTAGGGGGCCCCACTGAAGCTTTCTTT. Residues: CASSLGGPTEAFF.

This chain joins TRBV5-6 and TRBJ1-1; 7 bases align to TRBD1. V lost 3 bases and J lost 0; bases outside the gene matches: 8. The CDR3 is 16 residues long. CDR1 is SGHDT and CDR2 is YYEEEE in the germline V gene. The CDR3 DNA reads TGTGCCAGCAGCTCGACAGGGTACATCTTGAACACTGAAGCTTTCTTT. Encoded protein: CASSSTGYILNTEAFF.

V and J are TRBV6-4 and TRBJ1-2; 9 bases are a match to TRBD1. CDR1 and CDR2 from the germline V gene are MRHNA and SNTAGT. This CDR3 region has 15 residues. V dropped 5 bases and J dropped 5; count of bases not matched to a gene: 9. CDR3: CASSRTGARSYGYTF. In DNA, the CDR3 is TGTGCCAGCAGTAGGACAGGGGCCAGGAGTTATGGCTACACCTTC.